The clone carrying this T cell receptor (beta chain) has at least ten counts. Its antigen is not known. The data were taken from a study of T cells after yellow fever vaccination. In the study overall: Libraries from low-cell-number fractions were prepared with the SMART-Seq v4 Ultra Low Input RNA kit.

One entry per CDR3 protein, called by TCRdb with MiXCR from the 5' RACE reads. The sample records more than 200,000 distinct CDR3 sequences, approximately 3.5% being singletons. General study results and limits: When the response was secondary, it was weaker but reached its peak faster, day 5 versus 15.

The input for sequencing was PBMCs, taken 15 days after the yellow fever booster vaccination. This sequence was found in a man younger than 30 who received the YFV17D yellow fever vaccine.

CDR3 sequence: CASSQGLAGGTDTQYF. The CDR3 coding sequence is TGCGCCAGCAGCCAGGGACTAGCGGGGGGCACAGATACGCAGTATTTT. The rearrangement links TRBV4-3 to TRBJ2-3, with 14 bases that match TRBD2. CDR1 and CDR2 from the germline V gene are LGHNA and YSLEER. Trimming removed 3 bases from V and 1 base from J; junction bases left unmatched: 0. The CDR3 length is 16 residues.